Below, one T cell receptor (beta chain) is given with its context. The ends were cut back, 6 bases at V and 6 bases at J, with 11 bases in the middle. Germline lookup yields CDR1 MNHEY and CDR2 SMNVEV (reference sequence). The CDR3 is made up of 12 amino acids. Assay used: immunoSEQ multiplex PCR; TCRdb lists only in-frame clones, some missing. The table lists approximately 1,500 clones, 15% to 20% of them singletons. The sample belongs to a study of tumour-infiltrating T cells in Burkitt lymphoma. The source is a human donor with Burkitt lymphoma. The sequenced sample consisted of tumor tissue. This chain joins TRBV27 and TRBJ1-2; no clear D gene. CDR3 DNA: TGTGCCAGCAGGGGTTTAGACGATGGCTACACCTTC. It is translated as CASRGLDDGYTF.